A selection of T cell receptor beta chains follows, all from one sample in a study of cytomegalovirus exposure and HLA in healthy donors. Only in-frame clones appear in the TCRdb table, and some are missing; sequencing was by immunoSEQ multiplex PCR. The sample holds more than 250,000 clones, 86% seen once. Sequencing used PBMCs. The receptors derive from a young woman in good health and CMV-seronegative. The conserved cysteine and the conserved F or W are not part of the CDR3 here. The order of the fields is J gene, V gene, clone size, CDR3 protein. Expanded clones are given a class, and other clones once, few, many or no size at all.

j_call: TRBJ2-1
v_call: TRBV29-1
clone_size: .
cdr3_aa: SVGLAGVQLEF

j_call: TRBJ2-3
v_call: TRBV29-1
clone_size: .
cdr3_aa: SSLTLGQNTDTQY

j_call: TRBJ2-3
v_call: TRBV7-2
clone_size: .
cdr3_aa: ASTVAGGPISTDTQY

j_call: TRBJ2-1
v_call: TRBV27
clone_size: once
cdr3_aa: ASSLSRRGGTVNEQF

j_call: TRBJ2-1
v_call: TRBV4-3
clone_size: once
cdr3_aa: ASSPRGRGSYNEQF

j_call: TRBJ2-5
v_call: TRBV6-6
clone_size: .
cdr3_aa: ASSLDFQETQY

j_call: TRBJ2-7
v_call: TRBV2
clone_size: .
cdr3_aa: ASREGIYEQY

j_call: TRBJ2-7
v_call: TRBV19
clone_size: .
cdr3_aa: ASTFRDSSSYEQY

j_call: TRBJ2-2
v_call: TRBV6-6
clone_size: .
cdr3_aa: ASSGPRLADTGELF

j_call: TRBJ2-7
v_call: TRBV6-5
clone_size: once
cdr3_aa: ASSYSGGQIYEQY

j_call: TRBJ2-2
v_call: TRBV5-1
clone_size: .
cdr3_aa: ASSWTSTGELF

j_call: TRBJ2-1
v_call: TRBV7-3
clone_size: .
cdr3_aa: ASSLTPSVGGNEQF

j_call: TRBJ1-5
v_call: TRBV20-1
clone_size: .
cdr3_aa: STYSNQPQH

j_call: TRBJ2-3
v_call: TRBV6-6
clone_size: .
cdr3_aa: ATETGDTQY

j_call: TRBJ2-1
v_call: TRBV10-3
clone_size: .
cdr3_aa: AISATYNEQF

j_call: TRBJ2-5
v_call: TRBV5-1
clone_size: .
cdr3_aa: ASSYGQGRGETQY

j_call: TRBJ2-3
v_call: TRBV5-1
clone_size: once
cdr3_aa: ASSLLAGASTDTQY

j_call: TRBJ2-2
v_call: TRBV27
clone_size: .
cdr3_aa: ASSLWGLAGRTGELF

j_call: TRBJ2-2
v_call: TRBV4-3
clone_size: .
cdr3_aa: ASSQDGTSNTGELF

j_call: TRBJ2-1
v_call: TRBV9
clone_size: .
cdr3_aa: ASSAYPDQGAGNEQF

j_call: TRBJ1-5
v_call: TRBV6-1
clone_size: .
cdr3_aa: ASSVGQVDRRPQH

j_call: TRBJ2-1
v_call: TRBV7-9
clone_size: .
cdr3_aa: ASSLPTSAYNEQF

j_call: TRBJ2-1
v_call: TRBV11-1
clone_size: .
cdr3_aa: ASSLALVSGGGNEQF

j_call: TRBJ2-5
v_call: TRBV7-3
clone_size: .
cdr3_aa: ASSFYPGLAAVVSETQY

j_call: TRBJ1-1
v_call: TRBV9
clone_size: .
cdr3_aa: ASSGGQLNTEAF

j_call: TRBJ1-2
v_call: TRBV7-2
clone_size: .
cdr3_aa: ASNQGGGYT

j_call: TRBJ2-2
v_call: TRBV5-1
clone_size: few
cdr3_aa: ASSLGLGITGELF

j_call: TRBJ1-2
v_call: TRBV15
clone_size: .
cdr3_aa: ATSDPGVQDGYT

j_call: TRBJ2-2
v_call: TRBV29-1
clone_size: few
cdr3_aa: SVVSLNGELF

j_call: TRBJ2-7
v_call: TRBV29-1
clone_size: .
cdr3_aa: SAREGYDEQY

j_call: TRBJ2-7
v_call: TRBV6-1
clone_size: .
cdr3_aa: ASSRHLSYEQY

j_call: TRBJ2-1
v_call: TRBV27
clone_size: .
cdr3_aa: ASSGQGIYNEQF

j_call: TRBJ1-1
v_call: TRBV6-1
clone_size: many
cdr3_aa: ASSEVAVGDTEAF

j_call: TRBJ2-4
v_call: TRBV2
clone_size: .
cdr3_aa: ASWGTESGSSGNIQY

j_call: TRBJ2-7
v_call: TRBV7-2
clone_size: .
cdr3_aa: ASSLGGLAFYEQY

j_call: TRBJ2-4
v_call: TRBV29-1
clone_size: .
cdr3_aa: SVVLLAGVNIQY

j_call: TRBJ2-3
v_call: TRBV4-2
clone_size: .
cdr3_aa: ASSQDSGTGTDTQY

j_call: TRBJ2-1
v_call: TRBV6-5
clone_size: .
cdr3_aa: ASSPLLAGLDEQF

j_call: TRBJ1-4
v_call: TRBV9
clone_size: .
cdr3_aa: ASSPRGGTGNEKLF

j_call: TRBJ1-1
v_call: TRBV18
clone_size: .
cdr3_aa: ASSPPWYTQNTEAF

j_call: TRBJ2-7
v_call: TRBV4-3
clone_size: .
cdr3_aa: ASSQALAVDYEQY

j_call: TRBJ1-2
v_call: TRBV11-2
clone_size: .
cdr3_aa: ASSRLSDRPSYGYT